The rows below give T cell receptor beta chains drawn from one sample of a study of shared clonotypes between healthy human individuals. Only in-frame clones appear in the TCRdb table, and some are missing; sequencing was by immunoSEQ multiplex PCR. Among about 2,200,000 clones, about 92% were seen once, and the ten largest hold more than 1.5%. Material: naive CD8+ T cells from PBMCs. The source is a young man in good health. Some clones in this sample may be carry-over from other donors' samples. CDR3s include the opening cysteine and the closing phenylalanine or tryptophan. A D gene is named only where the DNA matches it firmly. Size values are once, few and many counts, or a class for expanded clones, and some rows have none.

D	V	size	length	J	CDR3	DNA
.	TRBV4-1	once	16	TRBJ2-5	CASSQERWQGQETQYF	TGCGCCAGCAGCCAAGAGAGGTGGCAGGGACAAGAGACCCAGTACTTC
.	TRBV19	once	16	TRBJ1-1	CASSIRARTRGTEAFF	TGTGCCAGTAGTATTCGGGCAAGGACAAGGGGGACTGAAGCTTTCTTT
.	TRBV29-1	.	12	TRBJ2-7	CSVALSLYEQYF	TGCAGCGTTGCTCTCTCGTTATACGAGCAGTACTTC
TRBD1	TRBV7-2	.	13	TRBJ2-7	CASTDRSSYEQYF	TGTGCGAGCACGGACAGGAGCTCCTACGAGCAGTACTTC
TRBD1	TRBV28	.	15	TRBJ2-7	CASSDRQGPSYEQYF	TGTGCCAGCAGTGACCGACAGGGCCCTTCCTACGAGCAGTACTTC
TRBD2	TRBV28	.	16	TRBJ2-4	CARILAGLRSRNIQYF	TGTGCCAGGATACTAGCGGGATTGCGGAGCAGAAACATTCAGTACTTC
.	TRBV4-1	.	15	TRBJ1-5	CASSTPGELGQPQHF	TGCGCCAGCAGTACCCCGGGGGAGTTGGGTCAGCCCCAGCATTTT
TRBD2	TRBV27	.	15	TRBJ2-3	CASSLAGDGTDTQYF	TGTGCCAGCAGTTTAGCGGGAGATGGCACAGATACGCAGTATTTT
.	TRBV9	.	15	TRBJ1-3	CASSVEGYSGNTIYF	TGTGCCAGCAGCGTAGAGGGCTACTCTGGAAACACCATATATTTT
TRBD2	TRBV4-2	.	18	TRBJ2-3	CASSQTLWAGGDTDTQYF	TGTGCCAGCAGCCAGACGCTATGGGCGGGGGGAGACACAGATACGCAGTATTTT
.	TRBV15	.	15	TRBJ1-4	CATSVERGTWSELFF	TGTGCCACCAGCGTCGAAAGGGGGACTTGGTCGGAACTGTTTTTT
.	TRBV7-6	.	16	TRBJ2-2	CASSLVHTLNTGELFF	TGTGCCAGCAGCTTAGTCCACACTTTGAACACCGGGGAGCTGTTTTTT
.	TRBV5-1	.	12	TRBJ2-1	CASSLRTDEQFF	TGCGCCAGCAGCCTGCGAACGGATGAGCAGTTCTTC
.	TRBV6-1	.	16	TRBJ1-4	CASSEDRFATNEKLFF	TGTGCCAGCAGTGAAGACCGATTTGCAACTAATGAAAAACTGTTTTTT
TRBD1	TRBV28	.	15	TRBJ1-2	CASSLDGTGGYGYTF	TGTGCCAGCAGTTTAGACGGAACAGGGGGGTATGGCTACACCTTC
.	TRBV19	.	12	TRBJ1-5	CASSIRAQPQHF	TGTGCCAGTAGTATACGGGCACAGCCCCAGCATTTT
TRBD1	TRBV2	few	12	TRBJ1-1	CASGTGGTEAFF	TGTGCCAGTGGGACAGGGGGCACTGAAGCTTTCTTT
.	TRBV9	.	16	TRBJ2-1	CASSDGGKSGYNEQFF	TGTGCCAGCAGCGATGGCGGGAAAAGCGGTTACAATGAGCAGTTCTTC
.	TRBV28	.	14	TRBJ1-5	CASSYGRGNQPQHF	TGTGCCAGCAGTTACGGACGTGGCAATCAGCCCCAGCATTTT
.	TRBV29-1	.	10	TRBJ2-1	CSVLGNEQFF	TGCAGCGTTCTTGGCAATGAGCAGTTCTTC
.	TRBV4-1	.	15	TRBJ2-1	CASSHIGGFGNEQFF	TGCGCCAGCAGCCACATAGGAGGGTTTGGGAATGAGCAGTTCTTC
TRBD2	TRBV4-2	.	17	TRBJ2-3	CASSQPGLAGPTDTQYF	TGTGCCAGCAGCCAACCGGGACTAGCGGGACCCACAGATACGCAGTATTTT
.	TRBV6-5	.	12	TRBJ2-3	CASSPLGDTQYF	TGTGCCAGCAGTCCTCTAGGAGATACGCAGTATTTT
TRBD1	TRBV5-6	once	13	TRBJ2-7	CASSLGTGAEQYF	TGTGCCAGCAGCTTGGGGACAGGGGCCGAGCAGTACTTC
.	TRBV29-1	once	13	TRBJ1-2	CSVPEGWDYGYTF	TGCAGCGTCCCGGAGGGGTGGGACTATGGCTACACCTTC
TRBD1	TRBV6-5	.	15	TRBJ2-1	CASSSGGASYNEQFF	TGTGCCAGCTCGTCAGGGGGCGCCTCCTACAATGAGCAGTTCTTC
.	TRBV7-2	.	15	TRBJ2-7	CASSLALLAGVEQYF	TGTGCCAGCAGCTTAGCGCTCCTAGCTGGAGTCGAGCAGTACTTC
.	TRBV7-9	.	16	TRBJ2-1	CASSFSGGSSYNEQFF	TGTGCCAGCAGCTTCAGCGGAGGGAGCTCCTACAATGAGCAGTTCTTC
.	TRBV30	.	14	TRBJ2-7	CAWDRDPQSYEQYF	TGTGCCTGGGACCGGGACCCCCAAAGCTACGAGCAGTACTTC
.	TRBV5-1	.	14	TRBJ2-1	CASAVGDLLHEQFF	TGCGCCAGCGCCGTGGGGGATCTTTTGCATGAGCAGTTCTTC
.	TRBV6-4	.	15	TRBJ1-1	CASSPFPGGNTEAFF	TGTGCCAGCAGTCCATTTCCCGGGGGGAACACTGAAGCTTTCTTT
.	TRBV9	.	17	TRBJ1-2	CASSERERIVLGYGYTF	TGTGCCAGCAGCGAGAGGGAGAGAATAGTCTTGGGGTATGGCTACACCTTC
.	TRBV7-9	.	16	TRBJ2-3	CASSLGAAGRTDTQYF	TGTGCCAGCAGCTTAGGGGCTGCCGGTCGCACAGATACGCAGTATTTT
TRBD1	TRBV6-1	.	15	TRBJ2-2	CASEDRGRNTGELFF	TGTGCCAGTGAGGACAGGGGCCGGAACACCGGGGAGCTGTTTTTT
.	TRBV7-9	.	13	TRBJ2-5	CASTWGGKETQYF	TGTGCCAGCACCTGGGGGGGCAAAGAGACCCAGTACTTC
.	TRBV10-3	.	15	TRBJ1-5	CAISASGENNQPQHF	TGTGCCATCAGTGCAAGTGGGGAGAACAATCAGCCCCAGCATTTT
.	TRBV6-5	.	14	TRBJ1-5	CASSSRVGNQPQHF	TGTGCCAGCAGTTCCAGGGTAGGCAATCAGCCCCAGCATTTT
.	TRBV6-1	.	15	TRBJ2-5	CASSEVWGVGETQYF	TGTGCCAGCAGTGAGGTTTGGGGGGTAGGTGAGACCCAGTACTTC
.	TRBV23-1	.	15	TRBJ2-7	CASGDHLADDYEQYF	TGCGCCAGCGGAGACCACCTGGCAGACGACTACGAGCAGTACTTC